The rows below give T cell receptor beta chains drawn from one sample of a study of cytomegalovirus exposure and HLA in healthy donors. Measured with immunoSEQ multiplex PCR; TCRdb has only the in-frame clones, and not every one. The sample includes about 94,000 clones, approximately 66% of them seen just once. Sequences were obtained from PBMCs. Receptors were obtained from a man aged 30-40 years in good health and CMV-seronegative. Both conserved end residues are part of each CDR3. A D gene is named only where the DNA matches it firmly. Clone size appears in some rows only: once, few, many, or a class for an expanded clone.

clone size: -; V gene: TRBV5-5; J gene: TRBJ2-7; CDR3 length: 12; D gene: -; CDR3 DNA: TGTGCCAGCAGCCCCGGGGCCTACGAGCAGTACTTC; CDR3 protein: CASSPGAYEQYF
clone size: few; V gene: TRBV5-3; J gene: TRBJ1-1; CDR3 length: 13; D gene: TRBD1; CDR3 DNA: TGTGCCAGAAGCCCGGACAGGGAGGCTGAAGCTTTCTTT; CDR3 protein: CARSPDREAEAFF
clone size: -; V gene: TRBV11-3; J gene: TRBJ2-5; CDR3 length: 15; D gene: TRBD2; CDR3 DNA: TGTGCCAGCAGCGCAATAGCGGGAGGGACTGAGACCCAGTACTTC; CDR3 protein: CASSAIAGGTETQYF
clone size: once; V gene: TRBV15; J gene: TRBJ1-1; CDR3 length: 12; D gene: -; CDR3 DNA: TGTGCCACCAGCAGAGATATAACAGAAGCTTTCTTT; CDR3 protein: CATSRDITEAFF
clone size: -; V gene: TRBV7-9; J gene: TRBJ2-3; CDR3 length: 11; D gene: -; CDR3 DNA: TGTGCCAGCAGCTTGCCCGGAGGGCAGTATTTT; CDR3 protein: CASSLPGGQYF
clone size: -; V gene: TRBV7-2; J gene: TRBJ1-2; CDR3 length: 14; D gene: -; CDR3 DNA: TGTGCCAGCAGCTTAGCTCCCCTTGGCGGTGGCTACACCTTC; CDR3 protein: CASSLAPLGGGYTF
clone size: -; V gene: TRBV7-2; J gene: TRBJ2-7; CDR3 length: 15; D gene: -; CDR3 DNA: TGTGCCAGCAGCTTACAGGGGTCCTATTCCTACGAGCAGTACTTC; CDR3 protein: CASSLQGSYSYEQYF
clone size: -; V gene: TRBV6-5; J gene: TRBJ2-1; CDR3 length: 14; D gene: -; CDR3 DNA: TGTGCCAGCAGTTACTCGAATTACGGCAATGAGCAGTTCTTC; CDR3 protein: CASSYSNYGNEQFF
clone size: once; V gene: TRBV19; J gene: TRBJ2-1; CDR3 length: 12; D gene: TRBD1; CDR3 DNA: TGTGCCAGTAAGACAGGGTCCTCTGAGCAGTTCTTC; CDR3 protein: CASKTGSSEQFF
clone size: few; V gene: TRBV5-1; J gene: TRBJ2-6; CDR3 length: 22; D gene: TRBD2; CDR3 DNA: TGCGCCAGCAGCCCCCAGGGTTCCGGGACTAGCGGGCTAAGCTCTGGGGCCAACGTCCTGACTTTC; CDR3 protein: CASSPQGSGTSGLSSGANVLTF
clone size: -; V gene: TRBV6-5; J gene: TRBJ2-7; CDR3 length: 16; D gene: TRBD1; CDR3 DNA: TGTGCCAGCAGTTACTTTTTTATCGGACAGGGCTACGAGCAGTACTTC; CDR3 protein: CASSYFFIGQGYEQYF
clone size: once; V gene: TRBV10-3; J gene: TRBJ2-3; CDR3 length: 17; D gene: -; CDR3 DNA: TGTGCCATCAGTGAGCCCTCTCTGGGAGCCCGCACAGATACGCAGTATTTT; CDR3 protein: CAISEPSLGARTDTQYF
clone size: -; V gene: TRBV28; J gene: TRBJ1-2; CDR3 length: 14; D gene: -; CDR3 DNA: TGTGCCAGCAGTGGACAACGGGTAGGCTATGGCTACACCTTC; CDR3 protein: CASSGQRVGYGYTF
clone size: once; V gene: TRBV7-3; J gene: TRBJ1-2; CDR3 length: 16; D gene: -; CDR3 DNA: TGTGCCAGCAGCTCACACGCGGAACAGGGTGGGGCGGGCTACACCTTC; CDR3 protein: CASSSHAEQGGAGYTF
clone size: -; V gene: TRBV11-2; J gene: TRBJ2-7; CDR3 length: 15; D gene: -; CDR3 DNA: TGTGCCAGCAGCTCCGACAGAGTTCCAACCTACGAGCAGTACTTC; CDR3 protein: CASSSDRVPTYEQYF
clone size: few; V gene: TRBV27; J gene: TRBJ2-5; CDR3 length: 14; D gene: -; CDR3 DNA: TGTGCCAGCAGTCGAACAGGGATCCAAGAGACCCAGTACTTC; CDR3 protein: CASSRTGIQETQYF
clone size: -; V gene: TRBV7-9; J gene: TRBJ2-1; CDR3 length: 16; D gene: -; CDR3 DNA: TGTGCCAGCAGCTCGAATTTAGGTTTACAGGGTGTTAGGCAGTTCTTC; CDR3 protein: CASSSNLGLQGVRQFF
clone size: once; V gene: TRBV4-1; J gene: TRBJ2-5; CDR3 length: 14; D gene: TRBD2; CDR3 DNA: TGCGCCAGCAGCGGACTAGCGGGGGAGGTGACCCAGTACTTC; CDR3 protein: CASSGLAGEVTQYF
clone size: -; V gene: TRBV19; J gene: TRBJ2-7; CDR3 length: 15; D gene: -; CDR3 DNA: TGTGCCAGTAGTATCCAGGGAAGGCCCTGGTACGAGCAGTACTTC; CDR3 protein: CASSIQGRPWYEQYF
clone size: -; V gene: TRBV27; J gene: TRBJ2-3; CDR3 length: 14; D gene: -; CDR3 DNA: TGTGCCTGCAGTCGAAGACAGGGCACAGATACGCAGTATTTT; CDR3 protein: CACSRRQGTDTQYF
clone size: -; V gene: TRBV9; J gene: TRBJ2-7; CDR3 length: 13; D gene: TRBD1; CDR3 DNA: TGTGCCAGCAGCGTAGACAGGGGCGACGAGCAGTACTTC; CDR3 protein: CASSVDRGDEQYF
clone size: few; V gene: TRBV25-1; J gene: TRBJ2-7; CDR3 length: 14; D gene: TRBD2; CDR3 DNA: TGTGCCAGCAGCGGGACTAGCGGGAACTACGAGCAGTACTTC; CDR3 protein: CASSGTSGNYEQYF
clone size: -; V gene: TRBV4-2; J gene: TRBJ2-3; CDR3 length: 18; D gene: TRBD2; CDR3 DNA: TGTGCCAGCAGCCAACATACTACCGGGACTAGCTACACAGATACGCAGTATTTT; CDR3 protein: CASSQHTTGTSYTDTQYF
clone size: -; V gene: TRBV6-1; J gene: TRBJ2-1; CDR3 length: 15; D gene: TRBD2; CDR3 DNA: TGTGCCAGCAGTGAAAGACTAGCGAGTAGCAATGAGCAGTTCTTC; CDR3 protein: CASSERLASSNEQFF
clone size: -; V gene: TRBV9; J gene: TRBJ1-3; CDR3 length: 16; D gene: -; CDR3 DNA: TGTGCCAGCAGCGTAGGTTTGACAGACTCTGGAAACACCATATATTTT; CDR3 protein: CASSVGLTDSGNTIYF
clone size: once; V gene: TRBV9; J gene: TRBJ1-3; CDR3 length: 15; D gene: -; CDR3 DNA: TGTGCCAGCAGTGACACGGGGTTTTCTGGAAACACCATATATTTT; CDR3 protein: CASSDTGFSGNTIYF
clone size: -; V gene: TRBV7-3; J gene: TRBJ2-2; CDR3 length: 16; D gene: -; CDR3 DNA: TGTGCCAGCAGCTTAACGTTTGGGACTCACACCGGGGAGCTGTTTTTT; CDR3 protein: CASSLTFGTHTGELFF
clone size: once; V gene: TRBV7-2; J gene: TRBJ1-2; CDR3 length: 15; D gene: -; CDR3 DNA: TGTGCCAGCAGCTTCGATATGGGAGGGTGGGATGGCTACACCTTC; CDR3 protein: CASSFDMGGWDGYTF
clone size: -; V gene: TRBV5-5; J gene: TRBJ1-5; CDR3 length: 12; D gene: -; CDR3 DNA: TGTGCCAGCAGCTTGGGTTCGGAGCCCCAGCATTTT; CDR3 protein: CASSLGSEPQHF